The TCR beta chain described here comes from a study of breast tumors, draining lymph nodes, adjacent tissues. The lymph nodes were axillary draining lymph nodes from breast cancer patients. Germline CDR1 reads MNHEY; CDR2 reads SVGAGI. The CDR3 sequence is 16 residues long. TCRdb reprocessed the multiplex PCR reads via MiXCR and lists one record per CDR3 protein. The sample has 270,000 or so distinct CDR3 sequences; more than 30% are singletons. General observations from the study: Findings are consistent with lymph node origin and intratumoral expansion of most tumor T cells. Compared with lymph nodes, tumors were less diverse; compared with nontumor tissue, more. Tumor and nontumor repertoires were significantly more similar in luminal-like than in basal-like breast cancer. Tumor T cell lymph node origin was a supported hypothesis, not proven.

As concerns this clonotype: Its antigen remains unidentified. A read error may produce the germline difference seen at one junction end.

The sequenced material came from axillary lymph node tissue. J is TRBJ2-7 and V is TRBV6-5; possibly TRBD1 for D (6 bases). The TCR sequence derives from a female donor with breast cancer. Some clones in this sample may be carry-over from other donors' samples. CDR3 region: CASSARTGTTLYGQYF. CDR3 DNA sequence: TGTGCCAGCAGTGCCCGAACCGGGACAACCCTCTACGGGCAGTACTTC.